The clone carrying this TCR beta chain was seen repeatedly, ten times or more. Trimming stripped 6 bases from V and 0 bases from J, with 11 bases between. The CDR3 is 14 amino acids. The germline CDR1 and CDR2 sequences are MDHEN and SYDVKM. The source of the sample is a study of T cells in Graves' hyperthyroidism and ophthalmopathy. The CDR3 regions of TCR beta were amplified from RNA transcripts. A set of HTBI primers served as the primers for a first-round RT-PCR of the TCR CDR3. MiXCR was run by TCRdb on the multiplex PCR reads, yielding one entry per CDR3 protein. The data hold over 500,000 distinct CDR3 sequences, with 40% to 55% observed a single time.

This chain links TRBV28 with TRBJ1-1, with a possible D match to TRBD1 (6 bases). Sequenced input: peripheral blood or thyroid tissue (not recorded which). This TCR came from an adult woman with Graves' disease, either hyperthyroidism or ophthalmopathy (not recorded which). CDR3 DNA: TGTGCCAGCAGACAAGGACAGATGAACACTGAAGCTTTCTTT. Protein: CASRQGQMNTEAFF.